The rows below give T cell receptor beta chains drawn from one sample of a study of CD8+ T cells in alopecia areata. The protocol was immunoSEQ multiplex PCR, while the TCRdb copy is restricted to in-frame clones and leaves out a portion. The table records 35,000 to 45,000 clones, 92% of them present only once. The source material was CD8+ T cells sorted from blood, sampled at week 24, from a patient treated with tofacitinib. These receptor sequences come from a human donor with alopecia areata. The CDR3 runs from the conserved cysteine through the conserved F or W. Fields, in order: D gene, J gene, clone size, V gene, CDR3 protein, CDR3 DNA. The D gene is left open where the match is weak. Clone size, where shown, is once, few, many, or a class for clones that have expanded.

>TRBD2|TRBJ2-1|few|TRBV30
CAWMGGGASYNEQFF
TGTGCCTGGATGGGCGGGGGGGCCTCCTACAATGAGCAGTTCTTC
>TRBD1|TRBJ2-5|-|TRBV6-1
CASSFVDRIQETQYF
TGTGCCAGCAGTTTTGTGGACAGGATCCAAGAGACCCAGTACTTC
>-|TRBJ2-5|-|TRBV7-6
CASSLGATGLETQYF
TGTGCCAGCAGCTTAGGAGCAACAGGGCTGGAGACCCAGTACTTC
>-|TRBJ2-7|once|TRBV7-8
CASSSSRIYEQYF
TGTGCCAGCAGCTCCTCAAGGATCTACGAGCAGTACTTC
>-|TRBJ2-2|-|TRBV15
CATSSQGTGELFF
TGTGCCACCAGCAGCCAGGGAACCGGGGAGCTGTTTTTT
>-|TRBJ2-5|-|TRBV6-6
CASSYTRVQETQYF
TGTGCCAGCAGTTACACCCGGGTACAAGAGACCCAGTACTTC
>-|TRBJ2-7|-|TRBV7-9
CASSSTRTSYYEQYF
TGTGCCAGCAGCTCGACCCGTACTAGCTACTACGAGCAGTACTTC
>-|TRBJ2-7|once|TRBV27
CASSFSGNEQYF
TGTGCCAGCAGTTTTTCGGGCAACGAGCAGTACTTC
>TRBD1|TRBJ2-5|-|TRBV28
CASSLDRQGTQYF
TGTGCCAGCAGTTTGGACAGACAGGGGACCCAGTACTTC
>-|TRBJ2-5|once|TRBV5-6
CASSLGSETQYF
TGTGCCAGCAGCTTGGGATCGGAGACCCAGTACTTC
>-|TRBJ2-4|-|TRBV27
CASSSRTERGNIQYF
TGTGCCAGCAGTTCACGCACAGAGAGGGGAAACATTCAGTACTTC
>-|TRBJ2-4|-|TRBV20-1
CSAPRGVIQYF
TGCAGTGCCCCCCGTGGGGTCATTCAGTACTTC
>-|TRBJ1-5|-|TRBV11-2
CASSLGGAQNQPQHF
TGTGCCAGCAGCCTTGGGGGGGCGCAGAATCAGCCCCAGCATTTT
>TRBD2|TRBJ2-7|once|TRBV9
CASSNRVAGEGSYEQYF
TGTGCCAGCAGCAACCGGGTGGCGGGGGAAGGCTCCTACGAGCAGTACTTC
>-|TRBJ2-5|-|TRBV28
CASRGIQETQYF
TGTGCCAGCAGAGGTATCCAAGAGACCCAGTACTTC
>-|TRBJ1-6|-|TRBV7-2
CASSFDYNSPLHF
TGTGCCAGCAGCTTCGATTATAATTCACCCCTCCACTTT
>-|TRBJ2-5|-|TRBV7-9
CASSSPTGHETQYF
TGTGCCAGCAGCTCTCCGACAGGTCATGAGACCCAGTACTTC
>-|TRBJ2-4|-|TRBV25-1
CASSEYSGRRDIQYF
TGTGCCAGCAGTGAATATAGTGGGAGGCGGGACATTCAGTACTTC
>-|TRBJ2-7|-|TRBV5-4
CASRGDSYEQYF
TGTGCCAGCAGGGGGGACTCCTACGAGCAGTACTTC
>-|TRBJ2-7|-|TRBV5-1
CASSLNNFETSTYEQYF
TGCGCCAGCAGCTTAAACAACTTCGAAACCTCCACCTACGAGCAGTACTTC
>TRBD1|TRBJ2-3|few|TRBV27
CASSSMGQGAADTQYF
TGTGCCAGCAGTTCGATGGGACAGGGGGCGGCAGATACGCAGTATTTT
>-|TRBJ2-7|-|TRBV11-2
CASSLQSYEQYF
TGTGCCAGCAGCTTACAATCCTACGAGCAGTACTTC
>-|TRBJ2-7|-|TRBV7-9
CASSLREGGSYEQYF
TGTGCCAGCAGTCTACGCGAGGGGGGCAGCTACGAGCAGTACTTC
>-|TRBJ2-7|-|TRBV7-9
CASSLDSSYEQYF
TGTGCCAGCAGCTTGGACAGCTCCTACGAGCAGTACTTC
>-|TRBJ1-3|-|TRBV7-2
CASSSWAAPGNTIYF
TGTGCCAGCAGCTCGTGGGCGGCTCCTGGAAACACCATATATTTT
>-|TRBJ2-2|once|TRBV7-9
CAIPRRADAGELFF
TGTGCCATCCCGCGCCGGGCCGATGCCGGGGAGCTGTTTTTT
>TRBD2|TRBJ2-3|-|TRBV27
CASSTGTSGGFTDTQYF
TGTGCCAGCAGTACCGGGACTAGCGGGGGGTTCACAGATACGCAGTATTTT
>-|TRBJ2-7|-|TRBV27
CASSLSVKTRYEQYF
TGTGCCAGCAGTTTATCAGTCAAAACCCGCTACGAGCAGTACTTC
>TRBD2|TRBJ2-1|-|TRBV4-1
CASSPSGGVNEQFF
TGCGCCAGCAGCCCAAGCGGGGGGGTCAATGAGCAGTTCTTC
>TRBD2|TRBJ2-1|-|TRBV7-2
CASSPSGGYNEQFF
TGTGCCAGCAGTCCAAGCGGGGGTTACAATGAGCAGTTCTTC
>-|TRBJ2-1|-|TRBV7-9
CASSPDNAGNEQFF
TGTGCCAGCAGCCCCGATAACGCAGGGAATGAGCAGTTCTTC
>-|TRBJ1-1|-|TRBV11-2
CASRRGGGDTEAFF
TGTGCCAGCAGACGAGGCGGGGGGGACACTGAAGCTTTCTTT
>TRBD1|TRBJ1-2|-|TRBV27
CASSVGQLSYGYTF
TGTGCCAGCAGCGTGGGACAGCTATCCTATGGCTACACCTTC
>-|TRBJ2-7|-|TRBV5-1
CASSLVGDEQYF
TGCGCCAGCAGCTTGGTGGGGGACGAGCAGTACTTC
>TRBD2|TRBJ2-3|-|TRBV7-8
CASSLQTSGPNTDTQYF
TGTGCCAGCAGCTTACAAACTAGCGGGCCCAACACAGATACGCAGTATTTT
>-|TRBJ2-7|-|TRBV7-9
CASSLVGGSGYEQYF
TGTGCCAGCAGCTTAGTTGGGGGGTCTGGCTACGAGCAGTACTTC
>-|TRBJ2-5|-|TRBV6-1
CASWGWDTQETQYF
TGTGCCAGCTGGGGGTGGGACACCCAAGAGACCCAGTACTTC
>-|TRBJ2-5|-|TRBV28
CASKEKGGLETQYF
TGTGCCAGCAAGGAGAAGGGGGGGCTAGAGACCCAGTACTTC
>TRBD1|TRBJ2-5|-|TRBV4-2
CASSQALVRGNQETQYF
TGTGCCAGCAGCCAGGCCTTAGTCAGGGGGAACCAAGAGACCCAGTACTTC
>-|TRBJ2-3|few|TRBV7-6
CASSPLEGLPDTQYF
TGTGCCAGCAGCCCCCTCGAAGGGCTGCCAGATACGCAGTATTTT
>-|TRBJ2-1|-|TRBV9
CASSVDVGLDYNEQFF
TGTGCCAGCAGCGTAGACGTCGGGCTGGACTACAATGAGCAGTTCTTC
>-|TRBJ1-5|-|TRBV29-1
CSVECPSTDSNQPQHF
TGCAGCGTTGAATGCCCGTCGACAGATAGCAATCAGCCCCAGCATTTT
>-|TRBJ2-5|-|TRBV5-1
CASSLTPRALMAWEQYF
TGCGCCAGCAGCTTGACCCCCCGGGCACTCATGGCGTGGGAGCAGTACTTC
>-|TRBJ2-1|-|TRBV5-4
CASSPGLPSYNEQFF
TGTGCCAGCAGCCCGGGATTACCCTCCTACAATGAGCAGTTCTTC
>-|TRBJ1-2|once|TRBV7-9
CASSLGVMVYGYTF
TGTGCCAGCAGCTTAGGGGTAATGGTTTATGGCTACACCTTC
>TRBD1|TRBJ2-3|-|TRBV5-1
CASSLGQGVTQLRTDTQYF
TGCGCCAGCAGCTTGGGACAGGGGGTCACCCAATTACGCACAGATACGCAGTATTTT
>-|TRBJ1-1|-|TRBV30
CAWRIGVGGILGLRGTEAFF
TGTGCCTGGAGGATCGGAGTTGGGGGAATTTTAGGTCTAAGAGGCACTGAAGCTTTCTTT
>-|TRBJ2-5|-|TRBV6-5
CASSYSSGYQETQYF
TGTGCCAGCAGTTACTCGTCGGGGTACCAAGAGACCCAGTACTTC
>-|TRBJ2-7|once|TRBV7-9
CASSPMRAGKGDEQYF
TGTGCCAGCAGCCCTATGAGGGCAGGGAAGGGCGACGAGCAGTACTTC
>TRBD2|TRBJ2-1|-|TRBV7-9
CASSSSLTSGGFNEQFF
TGTGCCAGCAGCTCGTCCCTCACTAGCGGAGGATTTAATGAGCAGTTCTTC
>-|TRBJ2-2|-|TRBV7-2
CASSLDGPRTYTGELFF
TGTGCCAGCAGCTTAGACGGGCCACGAACCTACACCGGGGAGCTGTTTTTT
>-|TRBJ2-5|once|TRBV4-1
CASSQGPGGETQYF
TGCGCCAGCAGCCAAGGACCAGGCGGGGAGACCCAGTACTTC
>-|TRBJ2-5|-|TRBV5-1
CASSLTDPLVETQYF
TGCGCCAGCAGCCTGACAGACCCCCTAGTGGAGACCCAGTACTTC
>TRBD1|TRBJ1-1|-|TRBV4-2
CASSHSPRQGMNTEAFF
TGTGCCAGCAGCCATTCCCCTCGACAGGGGATGAACACTGAAGCTTTCTTT
>-|TRBJ2-1|-|TRBV5-6
CASRQDREGDNEQFF
TGTGCCAGCAGACAGGACAGGGAGGGAGACAATGAGCAGTTCTTC
>-|TRBJ1-1|-|TRBV30
CAWGLTKAEAFF
TGTGCCTGGGGGCTTACCAAGGCTGAAGCTTTCTTT
>TRBD2|TRBJ2-3|-|TRBV4-1
CASSLNSGGPDTQYF
TGCGCCAGCAGCCTAAATAGCGGGGGGCCAGATACGCAGTATTTT
>TRBD2|TRBJ2-7|-|TRBV27
CASSPGTSGEQYF
TGTGCCAGCAGTCCAGGGACTAGTGGGGAGCAGTACTTC
>TRBD1|TRBJ2-1|-|TRBV27
CASTTPGTEHNEQFF
TGTGCCAGCACCACCCCCGGGACAGAGCACAATGAGCAGTTCTTC